This passage covers 11 T cell receptor beta chains from one sample sequenced in a study of prognosis after radiotherapy for stage I lung cancer. The authors amplified TCR beta CDR3 from genomic DNA using two-round multiplex PCR. Gene-specific TRBV and TRBJ primers were used in PCR round one. MiXCR was run by TCRdb on the multiplex PCR reads, yielding one entry per CDR3 protein. The sample includes tens of thousands of distinct CDR3 sequences, less than 40% of them seen just once. The sequencing used PBMCs, collected before or after stereotactic body radiation therapy (not recorded which). The receptors come from a donor aged 50 or older with non-small cell lung cancer.

This clonotype occurred many times. This chain connects TRBV14 to TRBJ1-1; no firm D call. Germline CDR1 and CDR2: SGHDN and FVKESK. V was pared by 4 bases and J by 9 bases, with 12 bases between. This CDR3 has 12 amino acids. The CDR3 loop is CASSRAQVKAFF. For the CDR3, the DNA is TGTGCCAGCAGCCGTGCTCAGGTCAAAGCTTTCTTT. Complete variable domain (other parts from reference TRBV14 and TRBJ1-1): EAGVTQFPSHSVIEKGQTVTLRCDPISGHDNLYWYRRVMGKEIKFLLHFVKESKQDESGMPNNRFLAERTGGTYSTLKVQPAELEDSGVYFCASSRAQVKAFFGQGTRLTVV.

This clonotype was counted many times. This chain uses TRBV3-1 with TRBJ1-5, with D possibly TRBD1 on 6 matching bases. The CDR3 totals 15 residues. Trimming shortened V by 1 base and J by 6 bases, and 13 bases separated the two germline ends. CDR1 is LGHDT, CDR2 YNNKEL, per germline (reference sequence). CDR3: CASSQVMGAGQPQHF. In DNA form, the CDR3 reads TGTGCCAGCAGCCAAGTAATGGGGGCGGGTCAGCCCCAGCATTTT.

This clonotype was observed many times. The chain uses TRBV6-1 and TRBJ2-1, with 11 positions matching TRBD2. Trimming cost V 10 bases and J 0 bases; bases outside gene matches: 17. CDR3 length: 19 residues. Germline V gives CDR1 MNHNS, CDR2 SASEGT. In nucleotides, the CDR3 is TGTGCCATTCGGAATGGGGAGACTAGCGGGGAGAGCTCCTACAATGAGCAGTTCTTC. This gives the protein CAIRNGETSGESSYNEQFF.

The J gene is TRBJ2-7, the V gene TRBV5-4, with no clear D. The CDR3 sequence is 13 residues long. Germline loops: CDR1 SGHNT, CDR2 YYREEE (reference sequence). Trimming took 4 bases from V and 1 from J, leaving 9 bases between them. CDR3 amino acids: CASSADGSYEQYF. In DNA, the CDR3 is TGTGCCAGCAGCGCCGACGGTTCCTACGAGCAGTACTTC.

The table lists this clonotype with many counts. In DNA form, the CDR3 reads TGTGCCAGCAGCCTGACTAGTCCTTCGCTTACGCAGTATTTT. It is translated as CASSLTSPSLTQYF. This chain connects TRBV11-2 to TRBJ2-3, with a tentative D call TRBD2 (6 bases). The CDR3 is made up of 14 amino acids. Trimming took 5 bases from V and 8 from J, leaving 17 bases between them. The germline gives CDR1 SGHAT, CDR2 FQNNGV. The complete variable domain, with remaining parts taken from reference TRBV11-2 and TRBJ2-3, reads EAGVAQSPRYKIIEKRQSVAFWCNPISGHATLYWYQQILGQGPKLLIQFQNNGVVDDSQLPKDRFSAERLKGVDSTLKIQPAKLEDSAVYLCASSLTSPSLTQYFGPGTRLTVL.

This clonotype was seen repeatedly, ten times or more. V usage is TRBV5-6 and J usage is TRBJ2-3; 8 positions match TRBD1. The germline V gene encodes CDR1 SGHDT and CDR2 YYEEEE. The CDR3 is 16 amino acids. J gave up 0 bases and V 0 bases, and 3 bases lay outside the gene matches. The chain's CDR3 is CASSLGQGASTDTQYF. CDR3 DNA: TGTGCCAGCAGCTTGGGGCAGGGGGCGAGCACAGATACGCAGTATTTT.

Note on this clonotype: A much larger clone lies one base from this, so it may be a read error. The chain joins TRBV4-1 to TRBJ2-4; 9 bases line up with TRBD2. Looked up from germline, CDR1 is MGHRA and CDR2 is YSYEKL. Trimming at V came to 5 bases and at J to 7 bases, leaving 9 bases not matched to a gene. CDR3 length: 15 residues. CDR3: CASSKIAGDRNIQYF. CDR3 sequence (DNA): TGCGCCAGCAGCAAAATAGCGGGAGACAGGAACATTCAGTACTTC.

As regards this clonotype: This likely came from a read error, as a far larger clone is one base away. V gene TRBV6-8 combines with J gene TRBJ1-6; TRBD1 matches 9 bases. CDR1 is MNHGY, CDR2 SAAAGT, per germline. The CDR3 runs 16 residues. With V trimmed by 5 bases and J by 8 bases, 10 bases remained unmatched. CDR3 in DNA: TGTGCCAGCAGTAATAATCGTGGGGACAGGGATTCACCCCTCCACTTT. Its translation is CASSNNRGDRDSPLHF.

This clonotype has more than one count but fewer than ten. The chain has TRBV5-4 and TRBJ2-7; D uncertain. This CDR3 is 14 amino acids long. With 4 bases removed from V and 4 bases from J, the gap between germline ends came to 15 bases. CDR1 is SGHNT, CDR2 YYREEE, per germline (reference sequence). CDR3 sequence: CASSPPDSLYEQYF. CDR3 sequence (DNA): TGTGCCAGCAGCCCGCCGGATAGTTTATACGAGCAGTACTTC.

This clonotype was picked up many times. This chain uses TRBV20-1 with TRBJ2-1; possible D gene TRBD2, 6 bases. V lost 0 bases, J lost 7 bases, and 13 bases lay in between. This CDR3 has 14 residues. Germline V gene lookup returns CDR1 DFQATT and CDR2 SNEGSKA (reference sequence). CDR3 residues: CSARDGRSGNEQFF. CDR3 DNA sequence: TGCAGTGCTAGAGATGGGAGGAGCGGGAATGAGCAGTTCTTC.

This chain joins TRBV20-1 and TRBJ2-2, with 7 bases identical to TRBD1. This CDR3 region has 15 residues. Germline V CDR1 and CDR2: DFQATT, SNEGSKA (reference sequence). The V segment lost 4 bases and the J segment 3 bases; nucleotides outside the gene matches: 8. As DNA, the CDR3 is TGCAGTGCTACTACAGGGGCTGAGGACACCGGGGAGCTGTTTTTT. Translation: CSATTGAEDTGELFF.